A single sample is the source of the 17 T cell receptor beta chains below, sequenced in a study of synovial regulatory T cells in juvenile arthritis. The data were produced by immunoSEQ multiplex PCR, yet TCRdb's version contains in-frame clones alone and is incomplete. The sample holds roughly 8,400 clones. Material: Treg cells from blood. Stated subset: remaining (HLA-DR-negative) circulating blood Treg cells. These receptors came from a donor younger than 35 with juvenile idiopathic arthritis.

The chain recombines TRBV5-1 with TRBJ2-7; TCRdb returns TRBD2, unconfirmable since there is no DNA. Germline CDR1 is SGHRS and CDR2 is YFSETQ. The CDR3 is 15 amino acids. There is no recorded DNA. The CDR3 region is CASSPSLVSTYEQYF.

Measured by frequency, this clone is medium-sized. CDR3 loop: CASSLVSSHHSYNEQFF. The gene calls are TRBV5-1 and TRBJ2-1. Germline V CDR1 and CDR2: SGHRS, YFSETQ. The CDR3 covers 17 residues. No DNA appears here.

V gene TRBV6-1 combines with J gene TRBJ1-3. Germline V gives CDR1 MNHNS, CDR2 SASEGT. This CDR3 is built from 17 residues. No DNA has been recorded. The CDR3 protein is CASSEAVHGLSGNTIYF.

The chain employs TRBV18 and TRBJ2-6; there is no DNA to check the TCRdb D call of TRBD1. Germline loops: CDR1 KGHSH, CDR2 LQKENI. The CDR3 loop spans 15 amino acids. No DNA accompanies this entry. CDR3: CASSPTTGRANVLTF.

The CDR3: CASSPHPMNTEAFF. The chain joins TRBV7-2 to TRBJ1-1; with no DNA, the TCRdb D assignment of TRBD1 cannot be verified. CDR3 size: 14 residues. DNA was not recorded. The germline CDR1 and CDR2 sequences are SGHTA and FQGNSA.

The rearrangement uses TRBV7-8 and TRBJ1-1; the TRBD1 assignment by TCRdb is unverifiable without DNA. Germline lookup yields CDR1 SGHVS and CDR2 FQNEAQ. The CDR3 is 14 residues long. The coding DNA is unavailable. CDR3 loop: CASSLPTGPTEAFF.

The chain employs TRBV7-8 and TRBJ1-1; checking the TCRdb D call of TRBD1 is not possible without DNA. Per germline, CDR1 SGHVS and CDR2 FQNEAQ. The CDR3 extends over 13 amino acids. The protein alone is recorded here. The CDR3 loop reads CASSSFGQIEAFF.

The gene calls are TRBV15 and TRBJ2-7; TCRdb calls TRBD1, which cannot be checked without DNA. CDR3 length: 14 amino acids. No DNA appears here. Per the germline V gene, CDR1 is LNHNV and CDR2 is YYDKDF (reference sequence). CDR3 residues: CATSRAGWTNEQYF.

The CDR3 region is CSVEDQAGPYNEQFF. The rearrangement uses TRBV29-1 and TRBJ2-1; TCRdb lists TRBD2, though no DNA is available to test this call. The germline gives CDR1 SQVTM, CDR2 ANQGSEA. This CDR3 has 15 residues. There is no recorded DNA.

This clone is deemed medium-sized by its frequency. The chain has TRBV18 and TRBJ2-2. The CDR3 spans 13 residues. DNA was not recorded. Germline V CDR1 and CDR2: KGHSH, LQKENI. CDR3 sequence: CASSPDPGAGLFF. The full variable domain, in which reference TRBV18 and TRBJ2-2 provide the parts outside the CDR3, is NAGVMQNPRHLVRRRGQEARLRCSPMKGHSHVYWYRQLPEEGLKFMVYLQKENIIDESGMPKERFSAEFPKEGPSILRIQQVVRGDSAAYFCASSPDPGAGLFFGEGSRLTVL.

The chain has TRBV28 and TRBJ2-2; the D call from TCRdb, TRBD1, cannot be confirmed without DNA. Per the germline V gene, CDR1 is MDHEN and CDR2 is SYDVKM. This CDR3 contains 15 residues. Only the protein is available. Here the CDR3 reads CASSFAGFNTGELFF.

The chain has TRBV28 and TRBJ1-1. The CDR3 has 13 residues. No DNA is given. CDR1 is MDHEN, CDR2 SYDVKM, per germline. CDR3 amino acids: CASSFKVGTEAFF.

The J gene is TRBJ2-4, the V gene TRBV6-6; without DNA, the TCRdb call of TRBD2 cannot be checked. The CDR3 is made up of 14 amino acids. Only the protein is on record. Germline V gene sequence: CDR1 MNHNY, CDR2 SVGAGI (reference sequence). CDR3: CASSYSGLKNIQYF.

The genes are TRBV30 and TRBJ1-3. Germline V gene lookup returns CDR1 GTSNPN and CDR2 SVGIG (reference sequence). This CDR3 contains 13 residues. The coding DNA is unavailable. The CDR3 here is CAWSGNVGNTIYF.

The J gene is TRBJ2-7, the V gene TRBV5-1; the D call from TCRdb, TRBD2, cannot be confirmed without DNA. The CDR3 is 15 residues long. No DNA is listed. Germline V gene data show CDR1 as SGHRS and CDR2 as YFSETQ. CDR3 sequence: CASSLASGRTYEQYF. Complete variable domain (other parts from reference TRBV5-1 and TRBJ2-7): KAGVTQTPRYLIKTRGQQVTLSCSPISGHRSVSWYQQTPGQGLQFLFEYFSETQRNKGNFPGRFSGRQFSNSRSEMNVSTLELGDSALYLCASSLASGRTYEQYFGPGTRLTVT.

The V and J genes are TRBV5-4 and TRBJ2-1; TCRdb picks TRBD1, but there is no DNA to check that call. The CDR3 length is 15 residues. The DNA sequence is not available. The germline CDR1 and CDR2 sequences are SGHNT and YYREEE (reference sequence). This CDR3 reads CASSLIGTGDNEQFF.

The chain employs TRBV27 and TRBJ2-1; TCRdb's assignment of TRBD2 cannot be checked, as there is no DNA. There are 13 residues in the CDR3. The DNA sequence is not available. Germline V gene data show CDR1 as MNHEY and CDR2 as SMNVEV (reference sequence). CDR3 amino acids: CASSFAGVSEQFF.